This T cell receptor beta chain was observed in a study of cytomegalovirus exposure and HLA in healthy donors. Assay: immunoSEQ multiplex PCR; the TCRdb copy retains only in-frame clones and omits some. The table lists 150,000 to 200,000 clones, around 90% of them singletons, with 2.5% to 3.5% in the top ten. Trimming removed 0 bases from V and 3 bases from J, with 13 bases in between. Germline CDR1 and CDR2: SGHRS and YFSETQ. The CDR3 totals 16 residues. The sample taken for sequencing was PBMCs. This receptor was taken from a man aged 18 to 29 in good health and CMV-seronegative. J is TRBJ2-1 and V is TRBV5-1, with a weak D call TRBD2 (6 bases). CDR3 loop: CASSLGSGGDYNEQFF. The CDR3 bases are TGCGCCAGCAGCTTGGGGTCCGGCGGGGACTACAATGAGCAGTTCTTC.